This T cell receptor (beta chain) came from a study of technical replicates of blood from a handful of donors listed by TCRdb under 2017. This clone was seen once. Its antigen specificity is not known. Base-call qualities are not available, and no considerably larger clone is one nucleotide away. Libraries were made using the immunoSEQ multiplex PCR assay. This immuneACCESS table, as held by TCRdb, lists in-frame sequences with V and J called but not all clones. Of the missing ones, under half trace to an unresolved V gene in checked studies; the others have no known cause. This sample is represented by approximately 74,000 clones; 88% of them were singletons. The ten top clones hold less than 5% of the sample. Between the V and J ends, shortened by 0 bases and 5 bases respectively, the junction contains 16 bases. Looking up the germline V gene yields CDR1 SGHVS and CDR2 FNYEAQ. The CDR3 starts with the cysteine, ends with the phenylalanine, and has 16 residues. Only the CDR3 part of the read is kept: 48 bases, read in frame from the first base.

This sequence uses TRBV7-6 and TRBJ2-5; matching of 5 bases hints at TRBD1 as the D gene. The TCR comes from a human donor in good health. Some clones in this sample may be carry-over from other donors' samples. Sequenced input: PBMCs. The DNA reads as follows: TGTGCCAGCAGCTTAGCCCGGCCAGGGCGATGGGAGACCCAGTACTTC. Its protein reads: CASSLARPGRWETQYF.